This T cell receptor (beta chain) was identified in a study of immune characteristics of hereditary and idiopathic chronic pancreatitis. General observations from the study: Gene families like TRBV10, TRBV19, TRBV23 and TRBV5 were used differently between subtypes. Both chronic pancreatitis groups had higher TCRbeta diversity and lower clonality than controls.

The pancreas tissue came from patients undergoing total pancreatectomy with islet autotransplantation. Only in-frame clones appear in the TCRdb table, and some are missing; sequencing was by immunoSEQ multiplex PCR. Among over 14,000 clones, 73% were seen once, and the ten largest hold 12% to 15%. The sample holds a few counts of this clone. Antigen unknown. Germline CDR1 and CDR2: SEHNR and FQNEAQ (reference sequence). V trimming: 5 bases; J trimming: 0 bases; junction bases outside the gene matches: 4. The CDR3 length is 15 residues. The sequence came from a human donor with chronic pancreatitis. The rearrangement joins TRBV7-9 to TRBJ2-3; 8 bases line up with TRBD1. Sequencing was done on a sample of pancreas tissue with hereditary chronic pancreatitis. The CDR3 loop is CASSRQGSSTDTQYF. The CDR3 DNA is TGTGCCAGCAGCCGACAGGGGTCTAGCACAGATACGCAGTATTTT.